These T cell receptor beta chains were read from a single sample in a study of vaccination and CD4 T cells after COVID-19. Their cognate antigens are unknown. TCRdb itself ran the PCR reads through MiXCR, one entry per CDR3 protein. The data show 8,500 to 10,000 distinct CDR3 sequences, around a third seen once. The specimen was CD4+ T cells from blood, cultured in vitro. The receptors here all came from a human donor in good health. Both conserved end residues are part of each CDR3. The D gene is left open where the match is weak. Part of the rows lack a size; the others show once, few, many or a class for expanded clones.

TRBJ1-3	TRBV6-1	few	-	CASSELVTIYF	TGTGCCAGCAGTGAACTGGTGACCATATATTTT
TRBJ1-5	TRBV19	few	-	CASSITDGHSNQPQHF	TGTGCCAGTAGTATTACAGACGGTCATAGCAATCAGCCCCAGCATTTT
TRBJ1-5	TRBV6-1	few	TRBD1	CASRWGTDEGQPQHF	TGTGCCAGCAGGTGGGGGACAGACGAGGGGCAGCCCCAGCATTTT
TRBJ2-1	TRBV29-1	once	-	CSVNRGGDNEQFF	TGCAGCGTCAACAGGGGAGGGGACAATGAGCAGTTCTTC
TRBJ1-1	TRBV19	-	-	CASSKKEVTEAFF	TGTGCCAGTAGTAAAAAGGAGGTCACTGAAGCTTTCTTT
TRBJ2-1	TRBV7-3	few	TRBD2	CASSASGGQGNEQFF	TGTGCCAGCAGCGCAAGCGGGGGGCAGGGCAATGAGCAGTTCTTC
TRBJ1-5	TRBV7-9	few	-	CASSPDIGGGQPQHF	TGTGCCAGCAGCCCCGACATCGGCGGGGGTCAGCCCCAGCATTTT
TRBJ1-1	TRBV10-3	few	TRBD1	CAIRVLTGGSNTEAFF	TGTGCCATCAGAGTTTTGACAGGGGGATCGAACACTGAAGCTTTCTTT
TRBJ2-1	TRBV11-1	-	-	CASSFDNLVNEQFF	TGTGCCAGCAGCTTCGACAATTTGGTGAATGAGCAGTTCTTC
TRBJ1-1	TRBV4-2	-	-	CASSREIGTEAFF	TGTGCCAGCAGCCGGGAGATAGGGACTGAAGCTTTCTTT
TRBJ1-1	TRBV2	few	TRBD1	CASQGGGNTEAFF	TGTGCCAGCCAGGGAGGGGGCAACACTGAAGCTTTCTTT
TRBJ1-2	TRBV20-1	few	-	CSARAGGSGDGYTF	TGCAGTGCTAGAGCTGGGGGGTCAGGGGACGGCTACACCTTC
TRBJ2-7	TRBV11-2	-	-	CASTSIGQLDEQYF	TGTGCCAGCACATCGATAGGACAGTTGGACGAGCAGTACTTC
TRBJ1-1	TRBV23-1	few	-	CASSQPPPEAFF	TGCGCCAGCAGTCAGCCCCCTCCCGAAGCTTTCTTT
TRBJ1-5	TRBV7-8	few	-	CASSLEWISNQPQHF	TGTGCCAGCAGTCTAGAGTGGATTAGCAATCAGCCCCAGCATTTT
TRBJ1-1	TRBV18	-	-	CASSTPNTEAFF	TGTGCCAGCTCAACCCCCAACACTGAAGCTTTCTTT
TRBJ2-1	TRBV20-1	-	-	CSARDRAYGQFF	TGCAGTGCTAGAGATCGGGCTTATGGGCAGTTCTTC
TRBJ1-1	TRBV20-1	few	TRBD1	CSARDTGDATEAFF	TGCAGTGCTAGAGATACAGGGGATGCCACTGAAGCTTTCTTT
TRBJ1-5	TRBV6-1	few	-	CASSERGPQPQHF	TGTGCCAGCAGTGAAAGGGGACCCCAGCCCCAGCATTTT
TRBJ2-7	TRBV2	-	TRBD2	CASSETSGGALEQYF	TGTGCCAGCAGTGAGACTAGCGGGGGGGCCTTAGAGCAGTACTTC
TRBJ1-2	TRBV7-8	-	-	CASSFGGLSYGYTF	TGTGCCAGCAGCTTCGGGGGCCTTAGCTATGGCTACACCTTC
TRBJ2-6	TRBV19	few	-	CASRNGANVLTF	TGTGCCAGTAGAAATGGGGCCAACGTCCTGACTTTC
TRBJ2-5	TRBV7-8	-	-	CASSLTSETQYF	TGTGCCAGCAGCTTAACGTCAGAGACCCAGTACTTC
TRBJ2-7	TRBV27	-	TRBD1	CASRPGTGYYEQYF	TGTGCCAGCAGACCCGGGACAGGGTATTACGAGCAGTACTTC
TRBJ1-2	TRBV19	-	-	CASSIGDKLYGYTF	TGTGCCAGTAGTATAGGGGACAAGCTCTATGGCTACACCTTC
TRBJ1-3	TRBV5-8	few	-	CASSYHSGNTIYF	TGTGCCAGCAGCTACCATTCGGGAAACACCATATATTTT
TRBJ1-3	TRBV6-1	few	TRBD1	CASSAGWTGGNTIYF	TGTGCCAGCAGTGCCGGATGGACAGGTGGAAACACCATATATTTT
TRBJ2-5	TRBV2	-	TRBD2	CASRKGTSGGLGETQYF	TGTGCCAGCAGAAAGGGGACTAGCGGGGGGTTGGGTGAGACCCAGTACTTC
TRBJ2-3	TRBV6-5	-	-	CASSYVPQGYTQYF	TGTGCCAGCAGTTACGTCCCACAGGGCTATACGCAGTATTTT
TRBJ1-2	TRBV7-9	-	-	CASSYHPRVYGYTF	TGTGCCAGCAGCTACCACCCACGGGTCTATGGCTACACCTTC
TRBJ1-1	TRBV2	-	-	CASSEGVSGPNTEAFF	TGTGCCAGCAGTGAGGGGGTTTCAGGACCGAACACTGAAGCTTTCTTT
TRBJ2-1	TRBV7-9	-	-	CASSLEASGEQFF	TGTGCCAGCAGCTTAGAGGCCTCCGGTGAGCAGTTCTTC
TRBJ1-2	TRBV4-1	-	TRBD1	CASSQDQGAWGYTF	TGCGCCAGCAGCCAAGATCAGGGGGCGTGGGGCTACACCTTC
TRBJ1-2	TRBV7-9	few	-	CASSLAGPQGYYGYTF	TGTGCCAGCAGCTTAGCCGGTCCCCAGGGGTACTATGGCTACACCTTC
TRBJ1-1	TRBV12-3/TRBV12-4	once	-	CASSRRQVGTEAFF	TGTGCCAGCAGCCGGCGGCAGGTAGGAACTGAAGCTTTCTTT
TRBJ2-5	TRBV9	-	-	CASSVGTIRETQYF	TGTGCCAGCAGCGTAGGAACTATCCGAGAGACCCAGTACTTC